This T cell receptor beta chain was profiled in a study of T-cell reconstitution after alpha-beta-depleted transplantation in children. General study findings and limits: Reportedly, only several hundred clones from non-depleted graft cells drove alpha-beta T-cell counts at about two months. By one year post-transplant, T-cell counts and diversity largely arose from T cells that were newly produced. At day 60, the high TCRbeta diversity found in some patients originated from recipient T cells and thymic progenitors that had survived.

Researchers prepared the TCRbeta library using unique molecular identifiers, the study reports. TCRdb reanalysed the PCR reads using MiXCR and keeps one entry per CDR3 protein. The sample has 210,000 or so distinct CDR3 sequences, around 9.9% seen once. V was pared by 4 bases and J by 8 bases, with 6 bases of the junction left unmatched. The CDR3 is made up of 13 amino acids. The germline gives CDR1 SGHDN, CDR2 FVKESK. This clonotype was observed at least ten times. Its specificity is not known. The rearrangement links TRBV14 to TRBJ1-2, with 8 bases lining up with TRBD1. Sequenced material: PBMCs, taken before TCRalphabeta/CD19-depleted stem cell transplant. The TCR originated in a child less than two years old with acute myeloid leukemia, due to receive a stem cell transplant. CDR3 bases: TGTGCCAGCAGCCCTCGGACAGGGAACGGCTACACCTTC. This codes for CASSPRTGNGYTF.